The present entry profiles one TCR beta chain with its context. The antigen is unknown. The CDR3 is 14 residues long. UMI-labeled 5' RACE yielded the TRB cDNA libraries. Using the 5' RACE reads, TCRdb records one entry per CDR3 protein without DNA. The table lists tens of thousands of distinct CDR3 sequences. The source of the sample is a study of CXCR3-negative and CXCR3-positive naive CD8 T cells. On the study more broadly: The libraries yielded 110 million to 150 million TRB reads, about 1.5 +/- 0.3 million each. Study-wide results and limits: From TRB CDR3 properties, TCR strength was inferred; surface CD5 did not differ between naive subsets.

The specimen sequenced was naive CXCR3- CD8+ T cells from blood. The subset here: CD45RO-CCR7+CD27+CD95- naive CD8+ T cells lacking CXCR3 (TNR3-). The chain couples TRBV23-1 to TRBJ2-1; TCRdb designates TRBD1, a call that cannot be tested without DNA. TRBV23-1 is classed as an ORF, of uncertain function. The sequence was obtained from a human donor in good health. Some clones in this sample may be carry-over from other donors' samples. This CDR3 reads CAIRWGDQYNEQFF.